Described below is a single T cell receptor (beta chain) sequence and its context. Germline V CDR1 and CDR2: WNHNN, SYGVQD (reference sequence). The trim removed 5 bases at V and 7 bases at J, leaving 8 bases unmatched. The CDR3 has 15 residues. This sample stems from a study of blood T cell repertoires in COVID-19. Study overall: Acute and convalescent COVID-19 samples came from the United States, Italy and Spain.

TCRdb's copy holds only in-frame clones and misses some; the assay was immunoSEQ multiplex PCR. The sample holds 98,000 or so clones, approximately 85% seen once. This clonotype was sampled from a human donor in a cohort sampled during active COVID-19. This chain links TRBV10-1 with TRBJ2-7; TRBD2 agrees at 13 bases. Sequenced input: peripheral blood. CDR3 DNA: TGCGCCAGCAGTCCCGGACTAGCGGGAGTCGGTGAGCAGTACTTC. Its protein product is CASSPGLAGVGEQYF.